This TCR beta chain was sequenced for a study of molecular identifiers for immune sequencing clone quantification. This clonotype was detected ten times or more. Libraries of bulk TCR were made by previously described methods (with listed TCR primers). TCRdb re-called the PCR reads with MiXCR, one entry per CDR3 protein. Of about 640,000 distinct CDR3 sequences in the sample, about 20% were seen once. The CDR3 totals 13 residues. Germline CDR1 SGHTA, CDR2 FQGNSA. Between the trimmed V and J ends, which lost 4 bases and 2 bases, there was a span of 7 bases. The sample was naive CD8+ T cells from blood, with Jurkat cell RNA spiked in. Subset defined: FACS-sorted CD8+CD4-CCR7+CD45RA+ naive T cells. This chain links TRBV7-2 with TRBJ2-3; no reliable D call. The receptor was isolated from a human donor in good health. Some libraries in this study had Jurkat cell RNA spiked in. As DNA, the CDR3 is TGTGCCAGCAGCTCGATACTCACAGATACGCAGTATTTT. Protein: CASSSILTDTQYF.